Included here is one T cell receptor beta chain sequence, with context. This clonotype was observed at least ten times. Its antigen is still unknown. The sample holds no much larger clone one base away, and base qualities are not on file. The 39 donors, aged about 6 to 100 years, were systemically healthy Caucasian individuals from Russia. About 10 milliliters of peripheral blood were collected from each donor into EDTA-treated Vacutainer tubes. Ficoll-Paque density-gradient centrifugation was used to isolate PBMCs, with at least 6.5 million obtained per sample. Trizol reagent was used to extract total RNA from PBMCs, with at least 5 micrograms per sample. For every donor, flow cytometry on a PBMC aliquot measured the percentage of naive CD45RAhigh/CD27high T cells. To prepare the library, 5' RACE was applied. Instrument used: Illumina HiSeq 2500. A second about 7 to 12 cycle PCR used a sample-barcoded 5' primer and a J-beta primer mix. A unique molecular identifier was introduced onto each TCR beta cDNA molecule by a template-switch 5' adaptor carrying 12 random nucleotides. At least 2.5 million CDR3-containing paired-end reads were obtained from each sample. First-strand cDNA synthesis was performed from all RNA using the Mint cDNA synthesis kit, with priming by a TRBC-specific oligonucleotide. Following uracil-DNA glycosylase treatment, a first 18-cycle PCR with universal primers M1SS and BC2_uni_R was performed on all cDNA. Per the authors' processing: Each sample was normalized by randomly selecting 1 million high-quality reads, each carrying a distinct molecular identifier. Instead of being binned into consensus sequences, reads that shared molecular identifiers were thrown out. MiTCR, set to a Q25 quality threshold and the strictest error-elimination algorithm, was used for CDR3 identification, clonotype clustering and error correction. Lower-bound total TCR beta diversity was estimated with a nonparametric unseen species model using Euler transformation. In TCRdb, the public reads were trimmed at Q25 with fastp and aligned with MiXCR, with productive beta chains retained. When rows share a CDR3 protein, they turn into one entry using the most common DNA and genes. These V and J calls are TCRdb output, not the study's own analysis. The sample includes around 1,700,000 distinct CDR3 sequences, with 28% observed a single time. The ten largest clones represent 7.7% of the sample.

The CDR3, from cysteine to phenylalanine, totals 14 residues. CDR3 DNA only is kept here, 42 bases in frame from base 1. V was cut back by 0 bases and J by 2 bases, leaving a gap of 6 bases between them. The CDR1 and CDR2 encoded by the germline V gene are SGHRS and YFSETQ. These data come from a study of blood T cells in healthy people across ages (dated by TCRdb to between 2015 and 2016). About the full investigation: In model experiments, template switching captured about one uniquely barcoded TCR beta cDNA molecule for every two T cells. Age-related changes in TCR beta repertoire diversity were measured in the study by deep sequencing normalized with unique cDNA molecular identifiers. The donors were split into four age groups: young (average about 16 years), middle-aged (roughly 40), aged (62) and long-lived (over 80). Donors of different ages were randomly distributed across sequencing lanes to avoid experimental bias. Two additional independent replicas of 1 million unique cDNA reads from the same blood draw were analyzed for two donors (one aged 18 to 29 and one aged 80 or older).

The study at large found these results: Observed TCR beta diversity correlated strongly with the percentage of naive T cells measured by flow cytometry. Compared with the aged group, the long-lived group had more naive CD4+ T cells, fewer expanded clones and increased TCR diversity, a pattern suggesting age selection. Observed TCR beta diversity per million T cells fell roughly linearly with age, and a significant reduction was already apparent by age around 44. Total diversity estimates from one million sequenced T cells were considered lower bounds and underestimates. Donor CMV infection status was unknown, potentially confounding age-related changes in expanded clonotypes. Conclusive comparison of naive and antigen-experienced compartments was prevented by the profiling of bulk unsorted PBMCs.

Sequenced: blood. This receptor was identified in a woman in her 30s in good health. The V and J segments used are TRBV5-1 and TRBJ1-5; a weak D assignment points to TRBD1 (5 bases agree). CDR3 region: CASSLVGGNQPQHF. The sequenced DNA: TGCGCCAGCAGCTTGGTGGGGGGCAATCAGCCCCAGCATTTT. Where the CDR3 stops, the reference TRBV5-1 and TRBJ1-5 genes take over; the full variable domain is KAGVTQTPRYLIKTRGQQVTLSCSPISGHRSVSWYQQTPGQGLQFLFEYFSETQRNKGNFPGRFSGRQFSNSRSEMNVSTLELGDSALYLCASSLVGGNQPQHFGDGTRLSIL.